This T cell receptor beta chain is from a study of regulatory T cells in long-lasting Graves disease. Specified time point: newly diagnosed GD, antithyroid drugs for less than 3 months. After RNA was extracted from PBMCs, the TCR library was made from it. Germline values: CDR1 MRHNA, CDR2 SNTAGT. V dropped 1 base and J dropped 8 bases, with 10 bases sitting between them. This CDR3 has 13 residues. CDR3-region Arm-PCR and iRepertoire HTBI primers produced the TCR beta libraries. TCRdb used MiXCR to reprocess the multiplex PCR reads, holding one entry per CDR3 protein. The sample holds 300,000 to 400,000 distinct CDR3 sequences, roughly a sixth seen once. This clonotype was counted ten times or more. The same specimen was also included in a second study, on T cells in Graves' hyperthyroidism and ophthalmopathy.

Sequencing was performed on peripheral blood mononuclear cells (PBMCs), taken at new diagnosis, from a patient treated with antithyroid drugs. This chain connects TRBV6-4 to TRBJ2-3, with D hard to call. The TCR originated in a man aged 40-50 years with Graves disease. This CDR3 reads CASSDWLGGTQYF. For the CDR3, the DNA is TGTGCCAGCAGTGACTGGCTGGGCGGTACGCAGTATTTT.